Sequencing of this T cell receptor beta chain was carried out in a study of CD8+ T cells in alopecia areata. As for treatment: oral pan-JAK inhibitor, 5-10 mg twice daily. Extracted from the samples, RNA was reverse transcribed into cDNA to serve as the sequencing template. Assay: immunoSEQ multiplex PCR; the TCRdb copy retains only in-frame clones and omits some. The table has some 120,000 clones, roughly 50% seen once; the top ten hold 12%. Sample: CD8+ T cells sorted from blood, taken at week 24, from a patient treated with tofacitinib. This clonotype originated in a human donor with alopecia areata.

The DNA for the CDR3 is TGTGCCAGCGAACCAGGATCAACTTACGAGCAGTACTTC. It specifies CASEPGSTYEQYF. V gene TRBV2 combines with J gene TRBJ2-7; D ambiguous. Trimming took 8 bases from V and 4 from J, leaving 15 bases between them. CDR1 and CDR2 from the germline V gene are SNHLY and FYNNEI. This CDR3 comprises 13 residues. Filled out from reference TRBV2 and TRBJ2-7, the complete variable domain reads EPEVTQTPSHQVTQMGQEVILRCVPISNHLYFYWYRQILGQKVEFLVSFYNNEISEKSEIFDDQFSVERPDGSNFTLKIRSTKLEDSAMYFCASEPGSTYEQYFGPGTRLTVT.